One T cell receptor (beta chain) is described in this entry. Its antigen is undetermined. The data stem from a study of regulatory T cells in long-lasting Graves disease. As for the study in general: Those with persistent Graves' disease had received antithyroid drugs for over 5 years with positive TSH receptor antibodies. Study results and limitations: Possibly, too few samples lowered accuracy.

The CDR3 length is 17 residues. The ends were cut back, 5 bases at V and 5 bases at J, with 24 bases in the middle. From germline, CDR1 is SEHNR and CDR2 FQNEAQ (reference sequence). Arm-PCR with iRepertoire HTBI primers amplified the CDR3 regions for these TCR beta libraries. Authors' processing steps: Across all samples, roughly 60 TRBV segments and more than 11 TRBJ segments were identified. TCRdb reprocessed the multiplex PCR reads via MiXCR and lists one record per CDR3 protein. These V and J calls originate from TCRdb's pipeline instead of the authors' own analysis. This sample yields approximately 360,000 distinct CDR3 sequences, of which 23% are seen a single time; about 29% belongs to the top ten. The sample's time point: persistent/refractory GD, antithyroid drugs over 5 years with positive TRAb. RNA from PBMCs was the source of the TCR library.

The TCR originated in a woman in her thirties or forties with Graves disease. The input for sequencing was peripheral blood mononuclear cells (PBMCs), taken when the disease was refractory, from a patient treated with antithyroid drugs. The gene calls are TRBV7-9 and TRBJ2-5; a weak D match, TRBD1 (6 bases). CDR3 loop: CASSPRDIFRVFETQYF. For the CDR3, the DNA is TGTGCCAGCAGCCCAAGGGACATATTTCGCGTCTTCGAGACCCAGTACTTC.